These T cell receptor beta chains were read from a single sample in a study of pediatric ulcerative colitis. Data came from immunoSEQ multiplex PCR; TCRdb stores just in-frame clones and leaves some out. The repertoire includes about 64,000 clones, just over 75% of them detected once, and around 5.3% sits in the top ten. The sample was blood. The receptors come from a boy aged 5 to 17 with moderate ulcerative colitis. The CDR3 runs from the conserved cysteine through the conserved F or W. Each record gives: clone size, J gene, D gene, V gene, CDR3 DNA, CDR3 protein. D genes are given only for firm matches. A row's size may be missing; if present it is once, few, many or a size class.

-,TRBJ2-7,-,TRBV9,TGTGCCAGCAGCGGCGGGGATGTCGGACAGCAGTACTTC,CASSGGDVGQQYF
once,TRBJ2-7,-,TRBV10-3,TGTGCCATCAGTGAGGGACGGAACTACGAGCAGTACTTC,CAISEGRNYEQYF
-,TRBJ2-4,TRBD1,TRBV6-1,TGTGCCAGCAGTGAGAGAGCCGACAGGGATAACGCTTACATTCAGTACTTC,CASSERADRDNAYIQYF
-,TRBJ1-2,-,TRBV7-9,TGTGCCAGCAGCTTAGGGAGGGACTATGGCTACACCTTC,CASSLGRDYGYTF
-,TRBJ1-6,-,TRBV14,TGTGCCAGCAGCCAAGGCGGACCACGGGATTCACCCCTCCACTTT,CASSQGGPRDSPLHF
once,TRBJ2-5,-,TRBV6-5,TGTGCCAGCATAACGGAGGGTTTGCAGACCCAGTACTTC,CASITEGLQTQYF
few,TRBJ1-1,-,TRBV5-1,TGCGCCAGCAGCTCCCGAGGACATGTGAACACTGAAGCTTTCTTT,CASSSRGHVNTEAFF
-,TRBJ2-5,-,TRBV13,TGTGCCAGCAGCACCCGACTGGATGGAGAGACCCAGTACTTC,CASSTRLDGETQYF
-,TRBJ2-7,TRBD1,TRBV5-4,TGTGCCAGCAGCTTGGGAGGGACAGGGTCCTACGAGCAGTACTTC,CASSLGGTGSYEQYF
-,TRBJ1-2,-,TRBV30,TGTGCCTCGGTAGCTACAGGGTGGGCGAACTATGGCTACACCTTC,CASVATGWANYGYTF
-,TRBJ2-5,-,TRBV5-1,TGCGCCAGCAGCTTGGGGTCCCAAGAGACCCAGTACTTC,CASSLGSQETQYF
-,TRBJ2-2,-,TRBV4-1,TGCGCCAGCAGCCGCGGGGCTGATACGAACACCGGGGAGCTGTTTTTT,CASSRGADTNTGELFF
-,TRBJ2-7,TRBD1,TRBV18,TGTGCCAGCTCACCACCGGTGACAGGACAGGGATGGGACGAGCAGTACTTC,CASSPPVTGQGWDEQYF
-,TRBJ2-1,TRBD2,TRBV10-3,TGTGCCATCAGTGAGTCGGGACTAGCGACAAATGAGCAGTTCTTC,CAISESGLATNEQFF
-,TRBJ2-3,TRBD1,TRBV5-6,TGTGCCAGCAGTGGACAGGACGGTTTCACAGATACGCAGTATTTT,CASSGQDGFTDTQYF
-,TRBJ1-2,-,TRBV7-2,TGTGCCAGCAGCTTAAGTGGGGGACCCTATGGCTACACCTTC,CASSLSGGPYGYTF
-,TRBJ1-4,TRBD1,TRBV29-1,TGCAGCGCAGAGGACAGGGGTAATGAAAAACTGTTTTTT,CSAEDRGNEKLFF
-,TRBJ2-1,-,TRBV5-5,TGTGCCAGCAGCTTGCTGGTCTACAATGAGCAGTTCTTC,CASSLLVYNEQFF
few,TRBJ1-2,-,TRBV2,TGTGCCAGCAGTATGACTGAACTCTATGGCTACACCTTC,CASSMTELYGYTF
-,TRBJ2-3,TRBD2,TRBV9,TGTGCCAGCAGCCGGGGGACTAGCGGGGCACATTTT,CASSRGTSGAHF
-,TRBJ2-3,TRBD2,TRBV25-1,TGTGCCAGCAGCCCTGTACTAGCGACCGCAGATACGCAGTATTTT,CASSPVLATADTQYF
few,TRBJ1-1,TRBD1,TRBV5-1,TGCGCCAGCAGTTTTGACAGGGCGCTAGCTTTCTTT,CASSFDRALAFF
-,TRBJ2-7,TRBD1,TRBV30,TGCGCAGGGGGTTACGAGCAGTACTTC,CAGGYEQYF
-,TRBJ2-7,-,TRBV2,TGTGCCAGCCTCGGACAGCCGAGCTACGAGCAGTACTTC,CASLGQPSYEQYF
-,TRBJ1-1,-,TRBV27,TGTGCCAGCAGTTTCCTGACAGCAATGAACACTGAAGCTTTCTTT,CASSFLTAMNTEAFF
-,TRBJ1-2,-,TRBV9,TGTGCCAGCAGCGGGGGGACGCTCGGCTACACCTTC,CASSGGTLGYTF
-,TRBJ2-3,-,TRBV5-4,TGTGCCAGCAGCCCAAGTCGAGGCCTGAGCACAGATACGCAGTATTTT,CASSPSRGLSTDTQYF
-,TRBJ2-7,TRBD2,TRBV7-3,TGTGCCAGCAGCACGCTAGCGGGGGGCGCCTACGAGCAGTACTTC,CASSTLAGGAYEQYF
-,TRBJ2-5,-,TRBV9,TGTGCCAGCACTCCGGGGCTCATAACCCAAGAGACCCAGTACTTC,CASTPGLITQETQYF
-,TRBJ2-2,TRBD1,TRBV5-4,TGTGCCAGCAGCTTGGAGGGGGCTCGGGGTGCCGGGGAGCTGTTTTTT,CASSLEGARGAGELFF
-,TRBJ1-3,TRBD1,TRBV4-1,TGCGCCAGCAGCCAAAGGACAGGGAACGGAAACACCATATATTTT,CASSQRTGNGNTIYF
once,TRBJ1-2,TRBD1,TRBV5-6,TGTGCCAGCAGCTACAGGGGAGTTTACGGCTACACCTTC,CASSYRGVYGYTF
-,TRBJ1-1,-,TRBV19,TGTGCCAGTAGTATGCAGGGGCACACTGAAGCTTTCTTT,CASSMQGHTEAFF
-,TRBJ2-3,-,TRBV18,TGTGCCAGCTCCTCCCCAGATACGCAGTATTTT,CASSSPDTQYF
once,TRBJ2-1,-,TRBV6-5,TGTGCCAGCAGTTCCTCTTCGGGCCCTTCCTACAATGAGCAGTTCTTC,CASSSSSGPSYNEQFF
few,TRBJ1-1,-,TRBV7-3,TGTGCCAGCAGCTTGGGAGTGTGGGGGAACACTGAAGCTTTCTTT,CASSLGVWGNTEAFF
once,TRBJ1-1,-,TRBV7-9,TGTGCCAGCAGCTTGACGGTGAACACTGAAGCTTTCTTT,CASSLTVNTEAFF
once,TRBJ2-3,TRBD2,TRBV5-4,TGTGCCAGCAGCTCGCGATTCTGGACTAGCGGGAACACAGATACGCAGTATTTT,CASSSRFWTSGNTDTQYF
-,TRBJ1-2,-,TRBV7-9,TGTGCCAGCAGCTTAGGCGACATTACCGGCTACACCTTC,CASSLGDITGYTF
-,TRBJ1-5,TRBD1,TRBV2,TGTGCCAGCAGAAAGGACAGGGCCCCCATGGGCAATCAGCCCCAGCATTTT,CASRKDRAPMGNQPQHF
-,TRBJ2-5,TRBD2,TRBV15,TGTGCCACCAGCAGATTAGCGGGAGAGGAAAAGACCCAGTACTTC,CATSRLAGEEKTQYF
-,TRBJ2-3,-,TRBV6-4,TGTGCCAGCAGTGTTTCCGGGACCTCTAGCACAGATACGCAGTATTTT,CASSVSGTSSTDTQYF
-,TRBJ2-7,TRBD2,TRBV2,TGTGCCAGTCCCGCCGTAACATCGGCGGGAGCATCATACGAGCAGTACTTC,CASPAVTSAGASYEQYF
few,TRBJ2-7,TRBD2,TRBV6-6,TGTGCCAGCAGCCCCCCGGGGACTAGCGGGGGCCACGAGCAGTACTTC,CASSPPGTSGGHEQYF
-,TRBJ2-7,-,TRBV9,TGTGCCAGCAGCGTAGTGGGAGGCCTCGAGCAGTACTTC,CASSVVGGLEQYF
-,TRBJ2-5,-,TRBV7-8,TGTGCCAGCAGCTTAGTTCTACTTCAAGAGACCCAGTACTTC,CASSLVLLQETQYF
few,TRBJ1-2,-,TRBV10-3,TGTGCCATCAGTGAGCTGGCAGGGATCGGTGGCTACACCTTC,CAISELAGIGGYTF
-,TRBJ1-1,-,TRBV29-1,TGCAGCGTCGCGTTAGGGGGAAACACTGAAGCTTTCTTT,CSVALGGNTEAFF
-,TRBJ1-2,-,TRBV12-5,TGTGCTAGTGGTTCCTCGGACAGAACCGAGGCCTACTATAGCTACACCTTC,CASGSSDRTEAYYSYTF
-,TRBJ2-7,-,TRBV30,TGTGCCTGGAGCCAGGTGATTATTTCCTACGAGCAGTACTTC,CAWSQVIISYEQYF
-,TRBJ1-1,-,TRBV5-4,TGTGCCAGCAGCTTAGACAGCTCCATGAACACTGAAGCTTTCTTT,CASSLDSSMNTEAFF